The T cell receptor (beta chain) under discussion was sequenced for a study of sequential checkpoint blockade in melanoma. Across the whole study: Patients were randomized 1:1 to nivolumab-then-ipilimumab or ipilimumab-then-nivolumab first-line.

TCRdb keeps only in-frame clones here, not all; method: immunoSEQ multiplex PCR. Altogether about 32,000 clones are present, 82% being singletons, with the ten largest covering 15% to 20%. V shed 5 bases and J shed 1 base, with 9 bases lying between them. The CDR3 contains 13 residues. CDR1 is GTSNPN, CDR2 SVGIG, per germline (reference sequence). Treatment denoted: randomized to nivolumab then ipilimumab (arm A) or the reverse (arm B). The genes are TRBV30 and TRBJ1-5, with D tentatively TRBD1 (6 bases). The specimen comprised CD8+ T cells sorted from blood (inferred from file names), sampled from a patient given nivolumab and ipilimumab in sequence. This receptor was obtained from a human donor with melanoma. CDR3 protein: CAWAGQSNQPQHF. CDR3 nucleotide sequence: TGTGCCTGGGCAGGACAGAGCAATCAGCCCCAGCATTTT.